This entry is about one TCR beta chain. Its antigen is unidentified. Pooling was applied to second doses at about 4 or about 12 weeks. These data originate in a study of T cell responses to AZD1222 COVID-19 vaccine. Broader study findings: Donors, mostly white British, included more females; clonal diversity was possibly underestimated.

Deletions cut 6 bases from V and 2 bases from J, with 10 bases between. Germline V gene lookup returns CDR1 MNHEY and CDR2 SVGAGI. This CDR3 has 14 amino acids. Method: immunoSEQ multiplex PCR; TCRdb's copy keeps in-frame clones and lacks some. Seen here are more than 60,000 clones, 87% observed once, and the top ten hold less than 20%. The rearrangement uses TRBV6-5 and TRBJ1-4; D is undetermined. The receptor was isolated from an adult who received the AZD1222 COVID-19 vaccine. The material was peripheral blood, obtained 28 days after the second AZD1222 dose. CDR3 DNA: TGTGCCAGCAGACTTCAGGAGACTAATGAAAAACTGTTTTTT. Translating it yields CASRLQETNEKLFF.